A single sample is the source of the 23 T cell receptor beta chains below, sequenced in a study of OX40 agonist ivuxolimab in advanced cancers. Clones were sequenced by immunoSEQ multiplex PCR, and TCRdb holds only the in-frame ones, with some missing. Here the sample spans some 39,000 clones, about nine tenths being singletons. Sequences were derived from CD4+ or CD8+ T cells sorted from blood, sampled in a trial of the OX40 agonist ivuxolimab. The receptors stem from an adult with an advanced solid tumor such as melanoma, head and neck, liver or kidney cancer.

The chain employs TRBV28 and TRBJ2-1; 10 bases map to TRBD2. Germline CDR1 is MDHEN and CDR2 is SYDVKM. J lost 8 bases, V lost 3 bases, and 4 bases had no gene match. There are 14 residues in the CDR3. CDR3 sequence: CASSLPSGSDEQFF. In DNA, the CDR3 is TGTGCCAGCAGTTTGCCTAGCGGGAGTGATGAGCAGTTCTTC.

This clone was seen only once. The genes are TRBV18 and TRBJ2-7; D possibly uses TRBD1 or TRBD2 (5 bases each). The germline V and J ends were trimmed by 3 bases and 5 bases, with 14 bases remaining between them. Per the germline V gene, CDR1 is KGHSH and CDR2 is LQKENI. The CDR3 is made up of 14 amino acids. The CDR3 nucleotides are TGTGCCAGCTCACCCCGGGATTTAGGGGACGAGCAGTACTTC. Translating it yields CASSPRDLGDEQYF.

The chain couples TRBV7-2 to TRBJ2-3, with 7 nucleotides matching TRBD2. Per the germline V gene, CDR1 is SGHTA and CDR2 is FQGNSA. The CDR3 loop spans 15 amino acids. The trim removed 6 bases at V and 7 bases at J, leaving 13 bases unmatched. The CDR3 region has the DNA TGTGCCAGCAGTTCGCCGGGACTACCCTTGTATACGCAGTATTTT. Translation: CASSSPGLPLYTQYF. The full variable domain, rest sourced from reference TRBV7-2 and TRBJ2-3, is GAGVSQSPSNKVTEKGKDVELRCDPISGHTALYWYRQSLGQGLEFLIYFQGNSAPDKSGLPSDRFSAERTGGSVSTLTIQRTQQEDSAVYLCASSSPGLPLYTQYFGPGTRLTVL.

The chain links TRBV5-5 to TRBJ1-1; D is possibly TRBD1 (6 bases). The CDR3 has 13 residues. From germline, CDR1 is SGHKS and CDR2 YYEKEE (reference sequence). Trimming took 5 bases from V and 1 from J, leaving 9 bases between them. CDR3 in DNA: TGTGCCAGCAGTCGACAGGAGAACACTGAAGCTTTCTTT. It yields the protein CASSRQENTEAFF.

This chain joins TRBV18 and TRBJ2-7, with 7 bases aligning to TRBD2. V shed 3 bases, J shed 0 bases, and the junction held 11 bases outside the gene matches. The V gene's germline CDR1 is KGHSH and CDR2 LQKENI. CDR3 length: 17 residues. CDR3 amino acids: CASSPKATLADSYEQYF. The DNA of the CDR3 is TGTGCCAGCTCACCCAAGGCCACCCTAGCGGACTCCTACGAGCAGTACTTC. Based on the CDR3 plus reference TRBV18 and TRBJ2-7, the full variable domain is NAGVMQNPRHLVRRRGQEARLRCSPMKGHSHVYWYRQLPEEGLKFMVYLQKENIIDESGMPKERFSAEFPKEGPSILRIQQVVRGDSAAYFCASSPKATLADSYEQYFGPGTRLTVT.

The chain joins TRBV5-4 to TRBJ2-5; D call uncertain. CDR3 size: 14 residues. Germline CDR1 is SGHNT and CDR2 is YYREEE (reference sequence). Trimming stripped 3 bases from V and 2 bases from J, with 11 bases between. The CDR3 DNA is TGTGCCAGCAGCTGGGGTTCAGGACAAGAGACCCAGTACTTC. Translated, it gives CASSWGSGQETQYF. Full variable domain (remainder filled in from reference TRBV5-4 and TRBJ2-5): ETGVTQSPTHLIKTRGQQVTLRCSSQSGHNTVSWYQQALGQGPQFIFQYYREEENGRGNFPPRFSGLQFPNYSSELNVNALELDDSALYLCASSWGSGQETQYFGPGTRLLVL.

This chain's CDR3 is CASSLRSFGQGFYNEQFF. The DNA of the CDR3 is TGTGCCAGCAGCTTACGTTCCTTCGGACAGGGGTTCTACAATGAGCAGTTCTTC. The V and J genes are TRBV7-9 and TRBJ2-1; 9 bases match TRBD1. The V and J ends lost 2 bases and 3 bases, in that order; junction bases with no gene match: 11. The CDR3 contains 18 residues. The V gene's germline CDR1 is SEHNR and CDR2 FQNEAQ (reference sequence).

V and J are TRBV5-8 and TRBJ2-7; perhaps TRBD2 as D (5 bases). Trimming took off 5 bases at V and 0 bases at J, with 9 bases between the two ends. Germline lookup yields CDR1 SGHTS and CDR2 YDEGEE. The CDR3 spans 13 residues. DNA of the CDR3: TGTGCCAGCAGTGCCGGACTCTCCTACGAGCAGTACTTC. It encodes CASSAGLSYEQYF.

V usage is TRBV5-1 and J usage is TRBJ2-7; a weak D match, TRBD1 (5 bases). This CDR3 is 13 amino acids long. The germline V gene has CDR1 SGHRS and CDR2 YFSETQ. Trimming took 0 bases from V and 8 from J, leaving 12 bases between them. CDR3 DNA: TGCGCCAGCAGCTTGGCCGGGCAGGGTAAGCAGTACTTC. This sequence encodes CASSLAGQGKQYF.

The CDR3 here is CASSPHGQGRRTGELFF. The CDR3, as DNA: TGTGCCAGCAGCCCTCATGGGCAGGGGCGCCGGACCGGGGAGCTGTTTTTT. The chain has TRBV7-9 and TRBJ2-2; weak D call: TRBD1 (6 bases). Deletions cut 5 bases from V and 5 bases from J, with 21 bases between. CDR1 is SEHNR, CDR2 FQNEAQ, per germline (reference sequence). The CDR3 consists of 17 residues.

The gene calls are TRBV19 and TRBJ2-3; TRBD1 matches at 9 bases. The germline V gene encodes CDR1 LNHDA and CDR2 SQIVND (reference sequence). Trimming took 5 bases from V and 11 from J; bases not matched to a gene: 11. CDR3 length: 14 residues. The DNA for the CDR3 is TGTGCCAGTAGTCCGGGACAGGGTCTTTTAAGGCAGTATTTT. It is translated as CASSPGQGLLRQYF.

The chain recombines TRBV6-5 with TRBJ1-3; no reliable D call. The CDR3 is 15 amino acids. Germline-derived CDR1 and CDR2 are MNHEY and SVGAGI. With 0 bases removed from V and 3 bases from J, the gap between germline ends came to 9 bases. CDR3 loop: CASSYSNRVGNTIYF. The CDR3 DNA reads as TGTGCCAGCAGTTACTCCAACCGGGTTGGAAACACCATATATTTT.

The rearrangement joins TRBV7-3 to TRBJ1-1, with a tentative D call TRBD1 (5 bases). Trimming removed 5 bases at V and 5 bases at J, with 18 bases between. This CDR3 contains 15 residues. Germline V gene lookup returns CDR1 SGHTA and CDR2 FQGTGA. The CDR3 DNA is TGTGCCAGCAGCCCTTTTGTTGGGGGATCAACTGAAGCTTTCTTT. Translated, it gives CASSPFVGGSTEAFF.

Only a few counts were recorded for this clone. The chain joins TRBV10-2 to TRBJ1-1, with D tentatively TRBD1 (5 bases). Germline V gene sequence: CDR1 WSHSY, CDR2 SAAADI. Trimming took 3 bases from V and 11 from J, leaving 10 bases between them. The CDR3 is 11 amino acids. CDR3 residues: CASSDGGSAFF. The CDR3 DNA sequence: TGCGCCAGCAGTGATGGGGGTTCTGCTTTCTTT.

The CDR3 loop is CAISAQTTSVETQYF. The CDR3 region has the DNA TGTGCCATCAGTGCTCAAACGACTAGCGTCGAGACCCAGTACTTC. J is TRBJ2-5 and V is TRBV10-3; 8 bases line up with TRBD2. Germline lookup yields CDR1 ENHRY and CDR2 SYGVKD. The CDR3 runs 15 residues. The junction had 9 bases not matched to a gene; V was cut back by 4 bases and J by 5 bases.

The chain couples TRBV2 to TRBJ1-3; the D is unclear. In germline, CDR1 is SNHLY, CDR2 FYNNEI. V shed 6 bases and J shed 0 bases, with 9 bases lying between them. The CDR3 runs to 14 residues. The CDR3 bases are TGTGCCAGCAGCGGGATCTCCTCTGGAAACACCATATATTTT. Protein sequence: CASSGISSGNTIYF.

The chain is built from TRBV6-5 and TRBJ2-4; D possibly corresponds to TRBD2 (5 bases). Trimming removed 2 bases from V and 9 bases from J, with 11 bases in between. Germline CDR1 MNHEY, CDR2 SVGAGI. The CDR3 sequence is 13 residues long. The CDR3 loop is CASSYKPGGIQYF. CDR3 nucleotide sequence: TGTGCCAGCAGTTACAAACCAGGAGGCATTCAGTACTTC.

The CDR3 loop is CASSLGGSVFSYEQYF. In DNA form, the CDR3 reads TGTGCCAGCAGCTTAGGAGGCTCGGTCTTCTCCTACGAGCAGTACTTC. V usage is TRBV7-8 and J usage is TRBJ2-7, with D unresolved. V lost 1 base, J lost 0 bases, and 13 bases lay in between. The CDR3 runs to 16 residues. CDR1 is SGHVS, CDR2 FQNEAQ, per germline.

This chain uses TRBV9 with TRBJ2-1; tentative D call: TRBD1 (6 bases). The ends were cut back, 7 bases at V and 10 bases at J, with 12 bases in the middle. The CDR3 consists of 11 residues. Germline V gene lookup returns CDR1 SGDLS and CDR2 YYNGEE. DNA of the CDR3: TGTGCCAGCGGGACATTGGGCGAGCAGTTCTTC. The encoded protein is CASGTLGEQFF. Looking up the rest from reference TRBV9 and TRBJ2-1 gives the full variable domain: DSGVTQTPKHLITATGQRVTLRCSPRSGDLSVYWYQQSLDQGLQFLIQYYNGEERAKGNILERFSAQQFPDLHSELNLSSLELGDSALYFCASGTLGEQFFGPGTRLTVL.

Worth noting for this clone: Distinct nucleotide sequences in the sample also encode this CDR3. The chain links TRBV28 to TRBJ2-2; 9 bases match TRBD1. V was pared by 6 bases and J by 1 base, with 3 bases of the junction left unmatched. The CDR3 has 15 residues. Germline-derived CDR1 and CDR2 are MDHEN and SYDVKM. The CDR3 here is CASSTGQGNTGELFF. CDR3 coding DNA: TGTGCCAGCAGCACGGGACAGGGGAACACCGGGGAGCTGTTTTTT.

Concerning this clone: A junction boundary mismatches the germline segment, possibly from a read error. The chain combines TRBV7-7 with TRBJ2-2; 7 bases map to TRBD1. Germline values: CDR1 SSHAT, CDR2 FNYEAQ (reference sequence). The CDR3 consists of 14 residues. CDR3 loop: CASSPGGNTGELFF. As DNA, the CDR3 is TGTGCTAGCAGCCCAGGGGGGAACACCGGGGAGCTGTTTTTT.

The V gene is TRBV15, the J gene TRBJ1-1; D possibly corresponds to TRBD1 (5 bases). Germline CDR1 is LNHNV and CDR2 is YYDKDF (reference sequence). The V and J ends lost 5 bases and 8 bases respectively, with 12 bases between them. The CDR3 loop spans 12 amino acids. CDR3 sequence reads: CATSRTGYEAFF. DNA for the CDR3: TGTGCCACCAGCCGTACAGGATACGAAGCTTTCTTT.

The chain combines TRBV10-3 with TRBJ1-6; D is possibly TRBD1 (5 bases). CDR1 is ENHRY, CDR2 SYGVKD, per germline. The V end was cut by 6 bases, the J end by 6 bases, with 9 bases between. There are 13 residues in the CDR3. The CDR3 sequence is CAIRGASNSPLHF. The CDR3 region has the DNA TGTGCCATCAGAGGGGCCTCTAATTCACCCCTCCACTTT.